Listed below are T cell receptor beta chains from one sample, sequenced in a study of a mutant IDH1 vaccine in newly diagnosed glioma. The data were produced by immunoSEQ multiplex PCR, yet TCRdb's version contains in-frame clones alone and is incomplete. The sample carries about 50,000 clones, 78% recorded once. Their target antigens are unknown. Sample: PBMCs, taken from a glioma patient whose treatment included an IDH1 peptide vaccine. These receptor sequences come from a man aged 50-60 years with glioma. Each CDR3 is given with its conserved first and last residue. D genes are given only for firm matches. Rows give clone size only sometimes, using once, few, many, or a class for an expanded clone.

J	D	V	size	CDR3	DNA
TRBJ2-5	.	TRBV25-1	.	CASSPGFGKETQYF	TGTGCCAGCTCTCCGGGCTTCGGGAAAGAGACCCAGTACTTC
TRBJ1-1	.	TRBV19	.	CASSISTAKEAFF	TGTGCCAGTAGTATTAGCACAGCTAAAGAAGCTTTCTTT
TRBJ1-1	.	TRBV10-3	.	CAISESQMGDEAFF	TGTGCCATCAGTGAGTCTCAGATGGGGGATGAAGCTTTCTTT
TRBJ2-7	TRBD1	TRBV6-1	.	CASTPTGTGDWQYF	TGTGCCAGCACCCCGACCGGGACAGGGGATTGGCAGTACTTC
TRBJ1-3	.	TRBV6-1	once	CASRGGSGNTIYF	TGTGCCAGCAGGGGGGGCTCTGGAAACACCATATATTTT
TRBJ2-3	TRBD2	TRBV10-3	.	CAISLAGASTDTQYF	TGTGCCATCAGTTTAGCGGGGGCGAGCACAGATACGCAGTATTTT
TRBJ1-2	TRBD1	TRBV19	.	CASEFGTGGLYGYTF	TGTGCCAGCGAGTTCGGGACAGGTGGGCTCTATGGCTACACCTTC
TRBJ2-7	.	TRBV7-2	.	CASSLGTSLEQYF	TGTGCCAGCAGCCTCGGGACGAGTCTCGAGCAGTACTTC
TRBJ2-5	.	TRBV15	.	CATSVVGGLETQYF	TGTGCCACCAGCGTGGTTGGAGGCTTAGAGACCCAGTACTTC
TRBJ1-2	.	TRBV7-9	.	CASGPEWSYGYTF	TGTGCCAGCGGGCCCGAGTGGAGTTATGGCTACACCTTC
TRBJ1-1	TRBD1	TRBV19	.	CASKTGEATMNTEAFF	TGTGCCTCAAAAACAGGGGAGGCAACTATGAACACTGAAGCTTTCTTT
TRBJ2-5	TRBD1	TRBV5-4	.	CASSLDGTGQETQYF	TGTGCCAGCAGCTTGGATGGGACAGGGCAGGAGACCCAGTACTTC
TRBJ1-3	TRBD1	TRBV5-1	.	CASSLWDRENTIYF	TGCGCCAGCAGCTTGTGGGACAGAGAAAACACCATATATTTT
TRBJ1-1	TRBD1	TRBV18	.	CASSGQGLEAFF	TGTGCCAGCTCAGGACAGGGTCTTGAAGCTTTCTTT
TRBJ2-7	.	TRBV6-5	.	CASSDGYEQYF	TGTGCCAGTTCGGACGGTTACGAGCAGTACTTC
TRBJ2-1	TRBD2	TRBV5-1	.	CASSYKGGGAPYNEQFF	TGCGCCAGCAGCTATAAGGGCGGGGGGGCCCCCTACAATGAGCAGTTCTTC
TRBJ2-5	.	TRBV20-1	.	CSGQIQETQYF	TGCAGTGGGCAAATCCAAGAGACCCAGTACTTC
TRBJ2-3	.	TRBV4-3	.	CASSQDVNWGSDTQYF	TGCGCCAGCAGCCAAGATGTGAATTGGGGCTCAGATACGCAGTATTTT
TRBJ1-2	.	TRBV29-1	.	CSVVLLNRETNYGYTF	TGCAGCGTTGTCCTCCTAAACAGGGAAACTAACTATGGCTACACCTTC
TRBJ1-1	.	TRBV30	.	CAWRKRMLGLGAFF	TGTGCCTGGAGAAAAAGAATGTTGGGACTTGGAGCTTTCTTT
TRBJ2-3	TRBD2	TRBV5-1	once	CASSPTGGADTQYF	TGCGCCAGCAGCCCAACCGGGGGGGCAGATACGCAGTATTTT
TRBJ1-1	TRBD1	TRBV9	.	CASRRMTGVAEAFF	TGTGCCAGCAGAAGGATGACAGGGGTGGCTGAAGCTTTCTTT
TRBJ2-7	TRBD2	TRBV10-3	.	CAIGEGRAYEQYF	TGTGCCATCGGGGAGGGGCGGGCGTACGAGCAGTACTTC
TRBJ1-1	.	TRBV4-1	few	CASSQEPPGDGTEAFF	TGCGCCAGCAGCCAAGAGCCCCCGGGGGACGGGACTGAAGCTTTCTTT
TRBJ1-1	.	TRBV19	.	CATRTGRGENTEAFF	TGTGCCACCCGGACGGGAAGGGGAGAGAACACTGAAGCTTTCTTT
TRBJ1-1	TRBD1	TRBV6-5	few	CASSKTGLITEAFF	TGTGCCAGCAGTAAGACAGGGTTGATCACTGAAGCTTTCTTT
TRBJ1-1	TRBD1	TRBV7-9	once	CASSFPPGQGNTEAFF	TGTGCCAGCAGCTTTCCTCCGGGACAGGGAAACACTGAAGCTTTCTTT
TRBJ2-2	.	TRBV9	.	CASSVAGDQNTGELFF	TGTGCCAGCAGCGTAGCAGGGGATCAGAACACCGGGGAGCTGTTTTTT
TRBJ1-2	.	TRBV15	.	CATSSDTGGSYTF	TGTGCCACCAGCAGCGACACGGGCGGTAGCTACACCTTC
TRBJ2-7	.	TRBV10-2	.	CASSESSPSREQYF	TGCGCCAGCAGTGAGTCCAGTCCATCGCGGGAGCAGTACTTC
TRBJ2-7	.	TRBV5-6	.	CASSLGSHYEQYF	TGTGCCAGCAGCCTCGGGAGCCACTACGAGCAGTACTTC
TRBJ2-1	.	TRBV5-1	.	CASSLEDTGLDEQFF	TGCGCCAGCAGCTTGGAGGATACAGGATTGGATGAGCAGTTCTTC
TRBJ1-5	.	TRBV19	.	CASRISGPRMDQPQHF	TGTGCCAGTAGGATTTCCGGGCCCCGGATGGATCAGCCCCAGCATTTT
TRBJ2-7	TRBD1	TRBV7-8	.	CASSPTGKTYEQYF	TGTGCCAGCAGCCCGACAGGGAAGACCTACGAGCAGTACTTC
TRBJ2-5	TRBD2	TRBV18	.	CASSPRSGGKETQYF	TGTGCCAGCTCACCTCGTAGCGGGGGGAAGGAGACCCAGTACTTC
TRBJ1-3	.	TRBV30	.	CAWSVRSGNTIYF	TGTGCCTGGAGTGTCCGCTCTGGAAACACCATATATTTT
TRBJ1-1	.	TRBV7-2	few	CASSFGMNTEAFF	TGTGCCAGCAGCTTCGGGATGAACACTGAAGCTTTCTTT
TRBJ2-5	TRBD1	TRBV19	.	CASSSPRDRGQETQYF	TGTGCCAGTAGTTCTCCCCGGGACAGGGGCCAAGAGACCCAGTACTTC
TRBJ1-2	.	TRBV6-5	.	CASSYTRRDYGYTF	TGTGCCAGCAGTTACACCCGGAGAGACTATGGCTACACCTTC
TRBJ2-5	.	TRBV5-4	.	CASSSRGGQETQYF	TGTGCCAGCAGCTCCCGAGGGGGTCAAGAGACCCAGTACTTC
TRBJ2-3	TRBD2	TRBV6-4	.	CASSGGRGGRDTQYF	TGTGCCAGCAGTGGGGGCCGGGGGGGCCGTGATACGCAGTATTTT
TRBJ2-5	.	TRBV5-1	.	CASSLGSLLETQYF	TGCGCCAGCAGCTTGGGTTCGCTCCTAGAGACCCAGTACTTC
TRBJ2-2	TRBD2	TRBV5-6	.	CASSWPSGGPGELFF	TGTGCCAGCAGCTGGCCGAGCGGGGGACCTGGGGAGCTGTTTTTT
TRBJ2-3	TRBD2	TRBV7-2	.	CASSSGGLTDTQYF	TGTGCCAGCAGCTCGGGGGGGTTAACAGATACGCAGTATTTT
TRBJ2-2	TRBD1	TRBV5-6	.	CASSSTGPGELFF	TGTGCCAGCAGCTCGACAGGGCCCGGGGAGCTGTTTTTT
TRBJ1-5	TRBD1	TRBV27	.	CASSSAGGSQPQHF	TGTGCCAGCAGTTCCGCAGGGGGCAGTCAGCCCCAGCATTTT
TRBJ1-1	.	TRBV7-9	.	CASSLVQNTEAFF	TGTGCCAGCAGCTTAGTACAGAACACTGAAGCTTTCTTT
TRBJ1-3	.	TRBV13	.	CASSRQPGTTSGNTIYF	TGTGCCAGCAGCCGCCAGCCCGGGACAACCTCTGGAAACACCATATATTTT
TRBJ1-2	.	TRBV7-8	.	CASSPDGRYGYTF	TGTGCCAGCAGCCCGGACGGCCGCTATGGCTACACCTTC
TRBJ1-3	.	TRBV7-9	.	CASSGGFSGNTIYF	TGTGCCAGCAGCGGGGGATTCTCTGGAAACACCATATATTTT
TRBJ2-2	.	TRBV6-1	.	CASRPSRGLAGELFF	TGTGCCAGCAGACCTAGCAGGGGATTAGCCGGGGAGCTGTTTTTT
TRBJ2-5	TRBD2	TRBV9	.	CASTLGTSGAAEETQYF	TGTGCCAGCACCCTCGGGACTAGCGGGGCGGCGGAGGAGACCCAGTACTTC
TRBJ2-5	TRBD2	TRBV11-2	.	CASSLGSSGGAKTQYF	TGTGCCAGCAGCTTGGGGTCTAGCGGGGGGGCCAAGACCCAGTACTTC